A single TCR beta chain is shown here with its context. The CDR3 covers 14 residues. CDR1 and CDR2 from the germline V gene are MNHEY and SMNVEV (reference sequence). V lost 3 bases and J lost 2, with 10 bases in between. The entry originates in a study of blood T cell repertoires in COVID-19. TCRdb's copy holds only in-frame clones and misses some; the assay was immunoSEQ multiplex PCR. The sample comprises over 85,000 clones, over 70% of which are singletons, and around 1.1% rests with the top ten. The receptor was derived from a human donor in a cohort sampled during active COVID-19. The V gene is TRBV27, the J gene TRBJ2-5; D is perhaps TRBD2 (6 bases). The sequenced sample was peripheral blood. The CDR3 here is CASSLAGLQETQYF. The CDR3 DNA is TGTGCCAGCAGTTTGGCGGGATTACAAGAGACCCAGTACTTC.